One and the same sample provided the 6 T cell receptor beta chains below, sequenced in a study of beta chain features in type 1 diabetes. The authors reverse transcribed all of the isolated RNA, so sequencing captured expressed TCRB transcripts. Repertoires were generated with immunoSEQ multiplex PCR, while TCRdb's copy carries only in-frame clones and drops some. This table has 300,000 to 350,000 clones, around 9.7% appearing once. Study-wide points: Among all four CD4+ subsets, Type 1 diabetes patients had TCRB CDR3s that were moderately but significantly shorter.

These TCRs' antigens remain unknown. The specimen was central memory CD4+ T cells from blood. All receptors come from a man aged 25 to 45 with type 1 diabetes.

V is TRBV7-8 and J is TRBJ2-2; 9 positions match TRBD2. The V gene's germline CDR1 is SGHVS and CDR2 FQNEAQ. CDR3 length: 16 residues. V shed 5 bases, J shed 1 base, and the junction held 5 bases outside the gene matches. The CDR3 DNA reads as TGTGCCAGCAGCCCGTATAGCGGGGGGAACACCGGGGAGCTGTTTTTT. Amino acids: CASSPYSGGNTGELFF.

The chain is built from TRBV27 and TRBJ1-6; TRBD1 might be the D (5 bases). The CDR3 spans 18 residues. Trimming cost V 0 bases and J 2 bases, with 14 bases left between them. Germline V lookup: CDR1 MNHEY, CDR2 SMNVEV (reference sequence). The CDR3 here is CASSLSPAGQTYNSPLHF. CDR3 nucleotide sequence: TGTGCCAGCAGTTTATCACCTGCCGGACAAACCTATAATTCACCCCTCCACTTT.

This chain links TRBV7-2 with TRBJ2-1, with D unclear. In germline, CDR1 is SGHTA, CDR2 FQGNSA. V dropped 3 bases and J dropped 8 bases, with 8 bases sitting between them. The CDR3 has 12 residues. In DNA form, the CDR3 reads TGTGCCAGCAGCTTTTATGAGGATGAGCAGTTCTTC. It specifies CASSFYEDEQFF.

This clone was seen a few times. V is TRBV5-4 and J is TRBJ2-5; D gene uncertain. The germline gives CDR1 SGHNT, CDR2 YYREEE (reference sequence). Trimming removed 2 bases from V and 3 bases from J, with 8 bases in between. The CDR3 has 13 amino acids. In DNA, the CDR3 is TGTGCCAGCAGCTTCTATGCGGAAGAGACCCAGTACTTC. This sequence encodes CASSFYAEETQYF.

Here the CDR3 reads CSVEDRRDNQETQYF. The CDR3 nucleotides read TGCAGCGTTGAAGATCGCAGGGACAACCAAGAGACCCAGTACTTC. The J gene is TRBJ2-5, the V gene TRBV29-1, with a possible D match to TRBD1 (6 bases). Trimming pared 0 bases from V and 0 bases from J, leaving 11 bases between. CDR3 length equals 15 residues. Per germline, CDR1 SQVTM and CDR2 ANQGSEA.

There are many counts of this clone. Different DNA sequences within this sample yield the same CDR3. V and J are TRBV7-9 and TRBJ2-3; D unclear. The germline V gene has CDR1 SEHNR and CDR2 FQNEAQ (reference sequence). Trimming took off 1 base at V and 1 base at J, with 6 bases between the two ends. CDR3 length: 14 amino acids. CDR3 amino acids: CASSLDQGTDTQYF. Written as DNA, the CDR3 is TGTGCCAGCAGCTTAGACCAGGGCACAGATACGCAGTATTTT.